These 23 T cell receptor beta chains share one sample of origin, sequenced in a study of a mutant IDH1 vaccine in newly diagnosed glioma. Time point given: week 5, during vaccination. One vaccine dose held 300 ug of mutant IDH1 20-mer peptide and came with topical imiquimod. No antigen has been identified for these receptors. Clones were sequenced by immunoSEQ multiplex PCR, and TCRdb holds only the in-frame ones, with some missing. The sample includes approximately 27,000 clones, 70% to 90% of them seen just once. The material was PBMCs, obtained from a glioma patient whose treatment included an IDH1 peptide vaccine. Receptors were obtained from a young man with glioma.

This clone was counted a single time. In nucleotides, the CDR3 is TGTGCCAGCACCCTAGGGTTACCCGATGAAGCTTTCTTT. Translation: CASTLGLPDEAFF. The V and J genes are TRBV6-1 and TRBJ1-1; D not certain. The germline V and J ends were trimmed by 7 bases and 7 bases, with 16 bases remaining between them. This CDR3 spans 13 amino acids. Germline V gene data show CDR1 as MNHNS and CDR2 as SASEGT.

This clone was seen a single time. The rearrangement links TRBV5-8 to TRBJ1-5; D unresolved. Trimming pared 1 base from V and 0 bases from J, leaving 11 bases between. The germline gives CDR1 SGHTS, CDR2 YDEGEE. CDR3 length: 16 residues. Written as DNA, the CDR3 is TGTGCCAGCAGCTTGCGTTGGGGAGTTAGCAATCAGCCCCAGCATTTT. It encodes CASSLRWGVSNQPQHF.

The chain recombines TRBV4-2 with TRBJ2-1, with a weak D call TRBD2 (6 bases). The V end was cut by 1 base, the J end by 4 bases, with 17 bases between. CDR3 length equals 17 residues. CDR1 and CDR2 (germline): LGHNA, YNFKEQ. The DNA for the CDR3 is TGTGCCAGCAGCCAAGTCGCGGGGCAGACTCTATACAATGAGCAGTTCTTC. Translated, it gives CASSQVAGQTLYNEQFF.

The chain couples TRBV7-8 to TRBJ1-5; 9 nucleotides align to TRBD1. The CDR3 loop spans 14 amino acids. The junction had 5 bases not matched to a gene; V was cut back by 5 bases and J by 6 bases. Germline assignment: CDR1 SGHVS and CDR2 FQNEAQ. The CDR3 is CASSPGQGAQPQHF. CDR3 sequence (DNA): TGTGCCAGCAGCCCGGGACAGGGCGCTCAGCCCCAGCATTTT.

The rearrangement uses TRBV10-3 and TRBJ1-1; a possible D gene is TRBD1 (5 bases). The CDR3 loop spans 13 amino acids. V dropped 8 bases and J dropped 0 bases, with 10 bases sitting between them. Germline CDR1 reads ENHRY; CDR2 reads SYGVKD. The CDR3 loop reads CAIGRGLNTEAFF. In DNA, the CDR3 is TGTGCCATCGGGAGGGGACTGAACACTGAAGCTTTCTTT.

In DNA form, the CDR3 reads TGTGCCAGCGGGTGGGGGGCTACAGATACGCAGTATTTT. Translated: CASGWGATDTQYF. The chain uses TRBV6-1 and TRBJ2-3, with D perhaps TRBD1 or TRBD2 (6 bases each). CDR3 length: 13 amino acids. V gave up 8 bases and J gave up 3 bases, with 12 bases separating them. CDR1 and CDR2 (germline): MNHNS, SASEGT.

The chain links TRBV15 to TRBJ2-7; the D gene is possibly TRBD2 (5 bases). Germline CDR1 reads LNHNV; CDR2 reads YYDKDF (reference sequence). The V gene lost 1 base and the J gene lost 1 base, with 8 bases spanning the gap. The CDR3 loop spans 14 amino acids. The CDR3 loop reads CATSRVRGSYEQYF. CDR3 nucleotides: TGTGCCACCAGCAGAGTTCGGGGATCCTACGAGCAGTACTTC.

The gene calls are TRBV5-1 and TRBJ2-1; 9 nucleotides match TRBD2. Germline V gene sequence: CDR1 SGHRS, CDR2 YFSETQ. The CDR3 totals 16 residues. V lost 4 bases, J lost 0 bases, and 5 bases stayed unmatched. The CDR3 loop reads CASSTSGPSSYNEQFF. The CDR3 DNA reads as TGCGCCAGCAGCACTAGCGGGCCCTCCTCCTACAATGAGCAGTTCTTC.

The rearrangement joins TRBV9 to TRBJ2-7, with TRBD2 identical over 8 bases. This CDR3 spans 15 amino acids. Trimming took 0 bases from V and 2 from J; bases not matched to a gene: 4. CDR1 is SGDLS and CDR2 is YYNGEE in the germline V gene. The CDR3 here is CASSVAERGPYEQYF. CDR3 nucleotides: TGTGCCAGCAGCGTAGCCGAGCGGGGGCCCTACGAGCAGTACTTC.

Written as DNA, the CDR3 is TGTGCCAGCAGCCAAGCAACAGGGCCATATGGCTACACCTTC. It specifies CASSQATGPYGYTF. The J gene is TRBJ1-2, the V gene TRBV7-2; a possible D gene is TRBD1 (6 bases). The CDR3 totals 14 residues. CDR1 is SGHTA and CDR2 is FQGNSA in the germline V gene. V gave up 5 bases and J gave up 5 bases, with 15 bases separating them.

The chain uses TRBV5-1 and TRBJ2-1; a weak D match, TRBD2 (5 bases). Germline lookup yields CDR1 SGHRS and CDR2 YFSETQ. Trimming removed 0 bases at V and 0 bases at J, with 16 bases between. The CDR3 spans 18 residues. The CDR3 reads CASSLALRGSSSYNEQFF. DNA for the CDR3: TGCGCCAGCAGCTTGGCCTTACGGGGATCCAGCTCCTACAATGAGCAGTTCTTC.

Written as DNA, the CDR3 is TGCAGCGTTTTGACTAGCGGGAGTATAGCCAATGAGCAGTTCTTC. It translates to CSVLTSGSIANEQFF. V gene TRBV29-1 combines with J gene TRBJ2-1; 12 nucleotides match TRBD2. After removal of 5 bases from V and 6 bases from J, the junction contained 8 bases not matched to a gene. The germline V gene has CDR1 SQVTM and CDR2 ANQGSEA. The CDR3 totals 15 residues.

The chain joins TRBV30 to TRBJ2-3, with 8 nucleotides matching TRBD2. CDR1 and CDR2 (germline): GTSNPN, SVGIG (reference sequence). V shed 2 bases and J 0 bases; nucleotides not matched to a gene: 4. This CDR3 comprises 15 residues. CDR3: CAWSRLALSTDTQYF. The CDR3 nucleotides are TGTGCCTGGAGTCGACTAGCGCTCAGCACAGATACGCAGTATTTT.

This clone was found once. V usage is TRBV5-5 and J usage is TRBJ2-7; 9 bases match TRBD1. This CDR3 has 13 residues. The V and J ends lost 4 bases and 7 bases, in that order; junction bases with no gene match: 6. Germline V lookup: CDR1 SGHKS, CDR2 YYEKEE (reference sequence). The CDR3 DNA sequence: TGTGCCAGCAGCACCGGGACAGGGCAAGAGCAGTACTTC. Translated, it gives CASSTGTGQEQYF.

The V gene is TRBV25-1, the J gene TRBJ2-5, with D tentatively TRBD2 (5 bases). V lost 2 bases, J lost 7 bases, and 14 bases lay in between. The CDR3 loop spans 14 amino acids. Germline CDR1 reads MGHDK; CDR2 reads SYGVNS. The CDR3 DNA reads as TGTGCCAGCAGTGAAGGCGGGCCAGTGGGGACCCAGTACTTC. It encodes CASSEGGPVGTQYF. The whole variable domain, remainder taken from reference TRBV25-1 and TRBJ2-5, is EADIYQTPRYLVIGTGKKITLECSQTMGHDKMYWYQQDPGMELHLIHYSYGVNSTEKGDLSSESTVSRIRTEHFPLTLESARPSHTSQYLCASSEGGPVGTQYFGPGTRLLVL.

The CDR3 is CASSERGRASDTQYF. The CDR3 DNA reads as TGTGCCAGCTCCGAACGAGGGAGGGCGTCAGATACGCAGTATTTT. The rearrangement uses TRBV27 and TRBJ2-3; 7 positions match TRBD2. This CDR3 contains 15 residues. The germline V gene has CDR1 MNHEY and CDR2 SMNVEV (reference sequence). The J segment lost 4 bases and the V segment lost 8 bases, leaving 12 bases of the junction unmatched.

This rearrangement joins TRBV7-9 to TRBJ2-5; 7 nucleotides align to TRBD2. Trimming cost V 1 base and J 5 bases; bases outside gene matches: 4. The CDR3 spans 14 residues. Looked up from germline, CDR1 is SEHNR and CDR2 is FQNEAQ (reference sequence). The CDR3 sequence: CASSLGGGPETQYF. The CDR3 coding sequence is TGTGCCAGCAGCTTAGGGGGGGGTCCGGAGACCCAGTACTTC.

V is TRBV5-5 and J is TRBJ2-7; TRBD1 agrees at 9 bases. Germline V lookup: CDR1 SGHKS, CDR2 YYEKEE (reference sequence). The ends lost 6 bases at V and 3 bases at J; junction bases unmatched: 7. The CDR3 spans 14 residues. The CDR3 sequence: CASITGTGSYEQYF. DNA of the CDR3: TGTGCCAGCATCACCGGGACAGGGAGCTACGAGCAGTACTTC.

The chain joins TRBV30 to TRBJ1-5; TRBD1 might be the D (5 bases). The germline CDR1 and CDR2 sequences are GTSNPN and SVGIG (reference sequence). This CDR3 is built from 13 residues. Trimming removed 1 base at V and 4 bases at J, with 8 bases between. The CDR3 DNA is TGTGCCTGGAGTGGGGGGACTAATCAGCCCCAGCATTTT. Its protein product is CAWSGGTNQPQHF.

The V gene is TRBV25-1, the J gene TRBJ1-2; unclear D gene. Trimming shortened V by 6 bases and J by 4 bases, and 6 bases separated the two germline ends. Germline V lookup: CDR1 MGHDK, CDR2 SYGVNS. The CDR3 is 11 residues long. The CDR3 sequence: CASSSSYGYTF. The CDR3 DNA is TGTGCCAGCAGCTCAAGCTATGGCTACACCTTC.

V gene TRBV6-5 combines with J gene TRBJ1-3, with unresolved D. Trimming shortened V by 0 bases and J by 8 bases, and 8 bases separated the two germline ends. CDR1 and CDR2 (germline): MNHEY, SVGAGI. This CDR3 has 13 residues. This chain's CDR3 is CASSYSDGYTIYF. CDR3 DNA sequence: TGTGCCAGCAGTTACTCCGACGGATACACCATATATTTT.

This chain joins TRBV9 and TRBJ2-2; D possibly corresponds to TRBD2 (6 bases). The CDR3 runs to 12 residues. The V gene's germline CDR1 is SGDLS and CDR2 YYNGEE. V was pared by 5 bases and J by 6 bases, with 8 bases between. The CDR3 protein is CASSGRPGELFF. The CDR3 coding sequence is TGTGCCAGCAGTGGGAGGCCCGGGGAGCTGTTTTTT.

The J gene is TRBJ2-1, the V gene TRBV2, with D hard to call. Germline V lookup: CDR1 SNHLY, CDR2 FYNNEI. Trimming pared 5 bases from V and 3 bases from J, leaving 11 bases between. This CDR3 comprises 14 residues. The CDR3 sequence is CASSPKWDYNEQFF. The CDR3 DNA is TGTGCCAGCAGTCCTAAATGGGACTACAATGAGCAGTTCTTC.